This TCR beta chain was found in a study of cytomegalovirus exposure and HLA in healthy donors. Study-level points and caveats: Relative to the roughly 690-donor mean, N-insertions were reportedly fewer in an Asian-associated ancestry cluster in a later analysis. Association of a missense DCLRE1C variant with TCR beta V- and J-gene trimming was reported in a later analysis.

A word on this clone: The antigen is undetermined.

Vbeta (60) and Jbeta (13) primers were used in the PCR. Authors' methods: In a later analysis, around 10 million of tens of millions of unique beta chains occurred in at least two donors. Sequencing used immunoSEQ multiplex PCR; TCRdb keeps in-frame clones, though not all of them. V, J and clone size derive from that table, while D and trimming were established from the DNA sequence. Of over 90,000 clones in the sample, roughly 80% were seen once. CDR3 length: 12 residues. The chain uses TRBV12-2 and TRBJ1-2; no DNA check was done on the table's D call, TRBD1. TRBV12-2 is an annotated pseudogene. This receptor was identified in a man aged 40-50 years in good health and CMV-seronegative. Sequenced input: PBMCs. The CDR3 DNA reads TGTGCAAGTCGCTCGGACAGGGGTGGCTACACCTTC. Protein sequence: CASRSDRGGYTF.